These 2 T cell receptor beta chains share one sample of origin, sequenced in a study of CD8 T cells in ankylosing spondylitis. In TCRdb, the 5' RACE reads were re-called with MiXCR into one record per CDR3 protein. Here the sample spans 150,000 to 200,000 distinct CDR3 sequences, 9.8% being singletons. Sequenced sample: blood, either unsorted or a sorted T cell fraction (not recorded which). The receptors stem from a female donor with ankylosing spondylitis or in good health (not recorded which).

The CDR3 loop is CASVVSGATDTQYF. For the CDR3, the DNA is TGTGCCAGCGTCGTCTCGGGGGCCACAGATACGCAGTATTTT. The chain couples TRBV7-9 to TRBJ2-3; D tentatively reads TRBD1 or TRBD2 (6 bases each). The germline gives CDR1 SEHNR, CDR2 FQNEAQ (reference sequence). The CDR3 length is 14 residues. V was pared by 8 bases and J by 2 bases, with 14 bases between.

This clonotype has a handful of counts. This rearrangement joins TRBV5-1 to TRBJ2-7; a possible D gene is TRBD2 (5 bases). Trimming shortened V by 0 bases and J by 4 bases, and 17 bases separated the two germline ends. The CDR3 has 16 residues. Germline CDR1 and CDR2: SGHRS and YFSETQ. CDR3 loop: CASSLAQGLAVYEQYF. As DNA, the CDR3 is TGCGCCAGCAGCTTGGCGCAAGGGCTAGCAGTTTACGAGCAGTACTTC.